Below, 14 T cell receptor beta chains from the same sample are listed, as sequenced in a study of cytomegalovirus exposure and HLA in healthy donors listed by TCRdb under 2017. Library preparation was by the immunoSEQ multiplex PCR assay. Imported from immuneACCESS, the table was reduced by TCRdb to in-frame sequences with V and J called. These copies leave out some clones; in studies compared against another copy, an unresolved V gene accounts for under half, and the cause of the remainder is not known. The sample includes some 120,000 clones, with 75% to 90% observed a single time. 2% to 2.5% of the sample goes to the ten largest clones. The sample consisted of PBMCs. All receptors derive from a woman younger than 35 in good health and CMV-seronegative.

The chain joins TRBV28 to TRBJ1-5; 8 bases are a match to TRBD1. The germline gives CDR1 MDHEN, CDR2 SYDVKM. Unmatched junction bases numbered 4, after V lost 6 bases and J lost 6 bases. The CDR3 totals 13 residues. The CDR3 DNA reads TGTGCCAGCAGCCCGGGGACAGGTCAGCCCCAGCATTTT. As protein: CASSPGTGQPQHF.

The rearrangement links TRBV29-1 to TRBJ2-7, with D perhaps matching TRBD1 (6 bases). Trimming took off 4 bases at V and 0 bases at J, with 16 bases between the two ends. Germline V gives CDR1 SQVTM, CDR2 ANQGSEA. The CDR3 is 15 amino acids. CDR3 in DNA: TGCAGCGTTGTATACAGGGAAATAAGCTCCTACGAGCAGTACTTC. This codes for CSVVYREISSYEQYF.

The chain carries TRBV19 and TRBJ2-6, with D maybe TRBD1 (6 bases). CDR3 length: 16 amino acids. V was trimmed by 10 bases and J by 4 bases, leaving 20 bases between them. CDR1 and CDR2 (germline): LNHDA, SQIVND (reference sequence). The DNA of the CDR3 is TGTGCCACTGACTGGGGGCGTAGGCGGGGGGCCAACGTCCTGACTTTC. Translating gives CATDWGRRRGANVLTF.

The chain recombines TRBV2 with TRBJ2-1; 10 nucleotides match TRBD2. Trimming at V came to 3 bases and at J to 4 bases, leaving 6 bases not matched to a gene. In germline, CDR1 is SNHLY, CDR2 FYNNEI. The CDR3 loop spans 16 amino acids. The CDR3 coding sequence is TGTGCCAGCAGTGATCTAGCTAGCGGGAGTTACAATGAGCAGTTCTTC. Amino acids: CASSDLASGSYNEQFF.

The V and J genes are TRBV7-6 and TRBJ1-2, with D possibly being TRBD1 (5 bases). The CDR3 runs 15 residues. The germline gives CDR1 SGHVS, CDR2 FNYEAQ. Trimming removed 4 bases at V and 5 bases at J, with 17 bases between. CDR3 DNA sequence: TGTGCCAGCAGCTCACTCTCCGGGACTGCGTATGGCTACACCTTC. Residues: CASSSLSGTAYGYTF.

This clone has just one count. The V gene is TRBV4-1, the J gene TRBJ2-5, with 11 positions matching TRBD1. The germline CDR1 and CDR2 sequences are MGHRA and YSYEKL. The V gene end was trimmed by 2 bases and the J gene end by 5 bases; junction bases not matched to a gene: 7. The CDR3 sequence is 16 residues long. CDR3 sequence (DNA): TGCGCCAGCAGCCAACGGCCGGGACAGGGGGGGGAGACCCAGTACTTC. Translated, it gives CASSQRPGQGGETQYF.

The CDR3 region has the DNA TGTGCCAGCAGCCCCGGGACTAGCGGGTTCGGGGAGCTGTTTTTT. Translation: CASSPGTSGFGELFF. The chain couples TRBV2 to TRBJ2-2; the match to TRBD2 covers 12 bases. The CDR3 extends over 15 amino acids. Looked up from germline, CDR1 is SNHLY and CDR2 is FYNNEI. V was clipped by 6 bases and J by 7 bases; unmatched bases: 6.

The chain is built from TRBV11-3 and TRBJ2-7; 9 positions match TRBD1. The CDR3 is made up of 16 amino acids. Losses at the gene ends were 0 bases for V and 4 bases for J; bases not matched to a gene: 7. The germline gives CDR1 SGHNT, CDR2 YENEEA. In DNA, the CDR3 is TGTGCCAGCAGCTTAGAAGGGGCGGACAGGGGATACGAGCAGTACTTC. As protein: CASSLEGADRGYEQYF.

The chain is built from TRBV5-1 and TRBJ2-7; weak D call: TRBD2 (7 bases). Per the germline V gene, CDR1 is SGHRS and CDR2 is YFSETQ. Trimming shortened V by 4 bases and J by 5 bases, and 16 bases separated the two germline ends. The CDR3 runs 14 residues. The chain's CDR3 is CASSPRGGVNEQYF. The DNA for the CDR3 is TGCGCCAGCAGCCCTAGGGGGGGGGTCAACGAGCAGTACTTC.

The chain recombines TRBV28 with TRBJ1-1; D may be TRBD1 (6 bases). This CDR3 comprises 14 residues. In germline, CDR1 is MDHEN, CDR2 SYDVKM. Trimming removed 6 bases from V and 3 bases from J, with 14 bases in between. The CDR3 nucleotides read TGTGCCAGCAGGCCCCACAGGGCTTACACTGAAGCTTTCTTT. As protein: CASRPHRAYTEAFF. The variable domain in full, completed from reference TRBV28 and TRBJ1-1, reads DVKVTQSSRYLVKRTGEKVFLECVQDMDHENMFWYRQDPGLGLRLIYFSYDVKMKEKGDIPEGYSVSREKKERFSLILESASTNQTSMYLCASRPHRAYTEAFFGQGTRLTVV.

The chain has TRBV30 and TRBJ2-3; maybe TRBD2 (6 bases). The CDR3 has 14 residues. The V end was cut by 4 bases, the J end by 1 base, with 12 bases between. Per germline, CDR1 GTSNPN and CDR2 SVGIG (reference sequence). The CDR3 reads CAWIAGSRTDTQYF. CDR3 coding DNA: TGTGCCTGGATTGCGGGGAGTCGCACAGATACGCAGTATTTT.

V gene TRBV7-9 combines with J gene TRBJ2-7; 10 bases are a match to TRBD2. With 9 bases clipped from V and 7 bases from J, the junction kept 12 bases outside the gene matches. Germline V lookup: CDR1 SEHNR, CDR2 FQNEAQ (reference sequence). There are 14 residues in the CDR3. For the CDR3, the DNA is TGTGCCAGTCGAGGGGGACTAGCGAGCCTGGAGCAGTACTTC. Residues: CASRGGLASLEQYF.

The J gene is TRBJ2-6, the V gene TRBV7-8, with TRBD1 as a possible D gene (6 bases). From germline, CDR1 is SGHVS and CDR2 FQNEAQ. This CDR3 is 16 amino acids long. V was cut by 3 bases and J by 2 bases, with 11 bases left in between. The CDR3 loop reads CASSLFRTAGANVLTF. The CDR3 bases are TGTGCCAGCAGCTTGTTCCGGACAGCTGGGGCCAACGTCCTGACTTTC.

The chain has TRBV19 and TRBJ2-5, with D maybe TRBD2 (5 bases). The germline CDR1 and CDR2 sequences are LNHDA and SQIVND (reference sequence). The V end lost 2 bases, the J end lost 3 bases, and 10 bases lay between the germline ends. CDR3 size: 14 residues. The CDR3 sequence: CASSIKRNKETQYF. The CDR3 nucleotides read TGTGCCAGTAGTATAAAGCGGAACAAAGAGACCCAGTACTTC.